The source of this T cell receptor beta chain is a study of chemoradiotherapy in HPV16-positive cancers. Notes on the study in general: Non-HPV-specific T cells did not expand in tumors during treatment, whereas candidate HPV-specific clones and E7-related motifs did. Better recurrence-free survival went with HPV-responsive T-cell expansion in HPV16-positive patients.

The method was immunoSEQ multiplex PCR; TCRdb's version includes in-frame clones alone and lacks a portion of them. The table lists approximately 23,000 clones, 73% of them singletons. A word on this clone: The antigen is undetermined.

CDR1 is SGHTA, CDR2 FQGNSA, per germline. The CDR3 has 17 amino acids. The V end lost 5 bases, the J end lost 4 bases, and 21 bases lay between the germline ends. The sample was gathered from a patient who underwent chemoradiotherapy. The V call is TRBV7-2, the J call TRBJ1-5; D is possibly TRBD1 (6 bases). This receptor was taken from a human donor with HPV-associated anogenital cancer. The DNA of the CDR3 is TGTGCCAGCAGCCGCCGGGACAACCCGAATAGAAATCAGCCCCAGCATTTT. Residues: CASSRRDNPNRNQPQHF.